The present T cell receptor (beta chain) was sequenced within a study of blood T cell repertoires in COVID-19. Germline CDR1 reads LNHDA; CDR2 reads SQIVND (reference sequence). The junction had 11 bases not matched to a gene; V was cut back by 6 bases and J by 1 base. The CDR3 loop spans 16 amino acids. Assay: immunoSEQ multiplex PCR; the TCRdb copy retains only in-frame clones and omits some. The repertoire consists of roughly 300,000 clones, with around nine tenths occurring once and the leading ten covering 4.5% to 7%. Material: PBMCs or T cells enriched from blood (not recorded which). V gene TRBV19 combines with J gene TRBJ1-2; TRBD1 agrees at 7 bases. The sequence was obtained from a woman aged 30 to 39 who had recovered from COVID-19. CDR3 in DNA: TGTGCCAGTAGCCGTTGGGACAGCCGCTTTAACTATGGCTACACCTTC. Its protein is CASSRWDSRFNYGYTF. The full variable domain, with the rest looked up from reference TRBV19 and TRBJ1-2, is DGGITQSPKYLFRKEGQNVTLSCEQNLNHDAMYWYRQDPGQGLRLIYYSQIVNDFQKGDIAEGYSVSREKKESFPLTVTSAQKNPTAFYLCASSRWDSRFNYGYTFGSGTRLTVV.